These 20 T cell receptor beta chains share one sample of origin, sequenced in a study of cytomegalovirus exposure and HLA in healthy donors. The PCR was carried out with 60 Vbeta primers and 13 Jbeta primers. Libraries were prepared by immunoSEQ multiplex PCR; TCRdb keeps only in-frame clonotypes and omits some of them. Of roughly 150,000 clones in the sample, around four fifths were seen once. The sample consisted of PBMCs. These receptors originate from a man younger than 40 in good health.

The rearrangement joins TRBV5-4 to TRBJ2-1, with 7 bases matching TRBD2. CDR1 is SGHNT, CDR2 YYREEE, per germline (reference sequence). Germline trimming cut 4 bases from V and 3 bases from J; bases unmatched to any gene: 13. The CDR3 runs 17 residues. CDR3 bases: TGTGCCAGCAGCCGGGGGGTGTCGGGGGTGGTCTACAATGAGCAGTTCTTC. Translation gives CASSRGVSGVVYNEQFF.

This chain uses TRBV2 with TRBJ1-1; D possibly corresponds to TRBD1 (6 bases). Germline assignment: CDR1 SNHLY and CDR2 FYNNEI. The CDR3 extends over 13 amino acids. Trimming took 0 bases from V and 11 from J, leaving 13 bases between them. CDR3 nucleotides: TGTGCCAGCAGTGAAGCAGGGGGGGCCCGGGCTTTCTTT. This encodes CASSEAGGARAFF.

With respect to this clone: Other DNA sequences from this sample encode an identical CDR3 as well. This chain links TRBV5-1 with TRBJ1-2; D gene unclear. The CDR3 has 13 residues. Germline CDR1 reads SGHRS; CDR2 reads YFSETQ. The germline V and J ends were trimmed by 0 bases and 2 bases, with 5 bases remaining between them. The CDR3 spells CASSLEPNYGYTF. The DNA of the CDR3 is TGCGCCAGCAGCTTGGAGCCAAACTATGGCTACACCTTC.

The chain combines TRBV2 with TRBJ1-6, with TRBD1 matching over 10 bases. The trim removed 6 bases at V and 9 bases at J, leaving 5 bases unmatched. Germline V CDR1 and CDR2: SNHLY, FYNNEI. The CDR3 consists of 14 residues. The chain's CDR3 is CASSADRGLSPLHF. CDR3 DNA sequence: TGTGCCAGCAGCGCTGACAGGGGGCTTTCACCCCTCCACTTT.

The CDR3 protein is CASSLRGYSTDTQYF. The CDR3 nucleotides are TGCGCCAGCAGCTTGAGGGGGTACAGCACAGATACGCAGTATTTT. The chain joins TRBV5-1 to TRBJ2-3; a possible D gene is TRBD1 (6 bases). The germline V gene encodes CDR1 SGHRS and CDR2 YFSETQ. The CDR3 sequence is 15 residues long. The V and J ends lost 1 base and 0 bases respectively, with 9 bases between them.

This clone occurred once. The V and J genes are TRBV27 and TRBJ2-5, with 8 bases matching TRBD2. The DNA end is more similar to TRBJ2-7, so the J call may be wrong. This CDR3 is 14 amino acids long. The germline V gene has CDR1 MNHEY and CDR2 SMNVEV (reference sequence). The CDR3: CASSWAGGAYEQYF. CDR3 nucleotides: TGTGCCAGCAGTTGGGCGGGAGGAGCCTACGAGCAGTACTTC.

The chain uses TRBV10-1 and TRBJ1-3, with D possibly matching TRBD1 (6 bases). The CDR3 loop spans 15 amino acids. Germline V gene sequence: CDR1 WNHNN, CDR2 SYGVQD (reference sequence). Trimming took off 6 bases at V and 0 bases at J, with 12 bases between the two ends. The CDR3: CASSTDRSSGNTIYF. In DNA form, the CDR3 reads TGCGCCAGCAGCACCGACAGGAGCTCTGGAAACACCATATATTTT.

The V gene is TRBV2, the J gene TRBJ2-2, with D tentatively TRBD2 (5 bases). Germline assignment: CDR1 SNHLY and CDR2 FYNNEI. Trimming removed 4 bases from V and 8 bases from J, with 14 bases in between. The CDR3 runs to 14 residues. The CDR3 spells CASSGPRRRGELFF. The CDR3 DNA follows: TGTGCCAGCAGTGGACCTCGGAGGAGGGGGGAGCTGTTTTTT.

The chain carries TRBV10-3 and TRBJ2-5; the match to TRBD2 covers 11 bases. The closer fit of TRBJ2-7 to the DNA end suggests the J call may be wrong. The CDR3 sequence is 15 residues long. CDR1 is ENHRY, CDR2 SYGVKD, per germline. In nucleotides, the CDR3 is TGTGCCATCAGGGACCCTAGCGGGAGGAATGACGAGCAGTACTTC. Encoded protein: CAIRDPSGRNDEQYF.

The V and J genes are TRBV30 and TRBJ2-3, with 7 bases fitting TRBD2. V was clipped by 2 bases and J by 4 bases; unmatched bases: 12. CDR3 length: 16 amino acids. Germline loops: CDR1 GTSNPN, CDR2 SVGIG (reference sequence). As DNA, the CDR3 is TGTGCCTGGAGTTGGGGCCGGGGAGGGGCGGCAGATACGCAGTATTTT. Protein sequence: CAWSWGRGGAADTQYF. Combining the CDR3 with reference TRBV30 and TRBJ2-3 gives the whole variable domain SQTIHQWPATLVQPVGSPLSLECTVEGTSNPNLYWYRQAAGRGLQLLFYSVGIGQISSEVPQNLSASRPQDRQFILSSKKLLLSDSGFYLCAWSWGRGGAADTQYFGPGTRLTVL.

The chain uses TRBV28 and TRBJ1-6, with a tentative D call TRBD1 (5 bases). V dropped 3 bases and J dropped 3 bases, with 12 bases sitting between them. Germline V gene data show CDR1 as MDHEN and CDR2 as SYDVKM. The CDR3 is 16 residues long. The CDR3 here is CASSLGQTLYNSPLHF. DNA of the CDR3: TGTGCCAGCAGTTTGGGGCAGACTCTCTATAATTCACCCCTCCACTTT. The full variable domain, with the rest looked up from reference TRBV28 and TRBJ1-6, is DVKVTQSSRYLVKRTGEKVFLECVQDMDHENMFWYRQDPGLGLRLIYFSYDVKMKEKGDIPEGYSVSREKKERFSLILESASTNQTSMYLCASSLGQTLYNSPLHFGNGTRLTVT.

This clone has more than one count but fewer than ten. The chain is built from TRBV6-5 and TRBJ1-6; tentative D call: TRBD1 (5 bases). Trimming cost V 0 bases and J 5 bases, with 8 bases left between them. The CDR3 loop spans 15 amino acids. Germline-derived CDR1 and CDR2 are MNHEY and SVGAGI. This CDR3 reads CASSYSSRDNSPLHF. The CDR3 nucleotides are TGTGCCAGCAGTTACTCGTCCAGGGATAATTCACCCCTCCACTTT.

This chain uses TRBV30 with TRBJ1-5; no firm D call. This CDR3 is 12 amino acids long. Germline assignment: CDR1 GTSNPN and CDR2 SVGIG (reference sequence). V lost 7 bases and J 4 bases, leaving 11 bases between the germline ends. CDR3 DNA: TGTGCCTCCAACAGAGGGAATCAGCCCCAGCATTTT. Residues: CASNRGNQPQHF. The full variable domain, with the rest looked up from reference TRBV30 and TRBJ1-5, is SQTIHQWPATLVQPVGSPLSLECTVEGTSNPNLYWYRQAAGRGLQLLFYSVGIGQISSEVPQNLSASRPQDRQFILSSKKLLLSDSGFYLCASNRGNQPQHFGDGTRLSIL.

The chain combines TRBV10-3 with TRBJ1-2; unclear D gene. CDR3 size: 13 residues. V shed 1 base and J shed 2 bases, with 5 bases lying between them. Germline V gives CDR1 ENHRY, CDR2 SYGVKD. The CDR3 loop is CAISEWENYGYTF. The CDR3, as DNA: TGTGCCATCAGTGAGTGGGAGAACTATGGCTACACCTTC.

The chain recombines TRBV4-1 with TRBJ2-1; D gene ambiguous. Trimming removed 5 bases from V and 0 bases from J, with 14 bases in between. In germline, CDR1 is MGHRA, CDR2 YSYEKL. The CDR3 has 16 amino acids. DNA of the CDR3: TGCGCCAGCAGCGTGGGCACTTCGAGCTCCTACAATGAGCAGTTCTTC. Its translation is CASSVGTSSSYNEQFF.

This clone was seen many times. The chain links TRBV6-5 to TRBJ1-1, with D possibly being TRBD1 (6 bases). The CDR3 has 13 amino acids. The V gene's germline CDR1 is MNHEY and CDR2 SVGAGI. V was trimmed by 7 bases and J by 0 bases, leaving 9 bases between them. CDR3 DNA: TGTGCCAGCAATACAGGGATGAACACTGAAGCTTTCTTT. It is translated as CASNTGMNTEAFF.

In this sample, this clone turned up once. This rearrangement joins TRBV9 to TRBJ2-1; the match to TRBD2 covers 15 bases. Germline CDR1 and CDR2: SGDLS and YYNGEE. There are 18 residues in the CDR3. Trimming at V came to 4 bases and at J to 6 bases, leaving 11 bases not matched to a gene. The CDR3 nucleotides are TGTGCCAGCAGCCTAACCTGGACTAGCGGGAGGGTGAGCAATGAGCAGTTCTTC. Protein product: CASSLTWTSGRVSNEQFF.

This chain joins TRBV11-3 and TRBJ2-7; the match to TRBD2 covers 13 bases. V lost 8 bases to trimming and J lost 7 bases; unmatched junction nucleotides: 11. CDR1 is SGHNT and CDR2 is YENEEA in the germline V gene. The CDR3 is 15 amino acids. The DNA of the CDR3 is TGTGCCAGCCAAGAAGGAGGGACTAGCGGGACTGAGCAGTACTTC. This gives the protein CASQEGGTSGTEQYF.

The chain has TRBV5-6 and TRBJ2-2; D possibly corresponds to TRBD1 (5 bases). This CDR3 is built from 16 residues. V lost 3 bases, J lost 2 bases, and 14 bases lay in between. Germline V gene lookup returns CDR1 SGHDT and CDR2 YYEEEE. CDR3 in amino acids: CASSCFNRLNTGELFF. The CDR3 nucleotides are TGTGCCAGCAGCTGTTTTAACAGGCTTAACACCGGGGAGCTGTTTTTT.

This chain connects TRBV13 to TRBJ2-7; TRBD2 is a possible D gene (5 bases). The CDR3 has 16 amino acids. Germline CDR1 and CDR2: PRHDT and FYEKMQ (reference sequence). V lost 2 bases, J lost 2 bases, and 16 bases lay in between. The CDR3 spells CASSLRVAYGTYEQYF. The DNA of the CDR3 is TGTGCCAGCAGCTTAAGGGTGGCGTACGGGACCTACGAGCAGTACTTC.